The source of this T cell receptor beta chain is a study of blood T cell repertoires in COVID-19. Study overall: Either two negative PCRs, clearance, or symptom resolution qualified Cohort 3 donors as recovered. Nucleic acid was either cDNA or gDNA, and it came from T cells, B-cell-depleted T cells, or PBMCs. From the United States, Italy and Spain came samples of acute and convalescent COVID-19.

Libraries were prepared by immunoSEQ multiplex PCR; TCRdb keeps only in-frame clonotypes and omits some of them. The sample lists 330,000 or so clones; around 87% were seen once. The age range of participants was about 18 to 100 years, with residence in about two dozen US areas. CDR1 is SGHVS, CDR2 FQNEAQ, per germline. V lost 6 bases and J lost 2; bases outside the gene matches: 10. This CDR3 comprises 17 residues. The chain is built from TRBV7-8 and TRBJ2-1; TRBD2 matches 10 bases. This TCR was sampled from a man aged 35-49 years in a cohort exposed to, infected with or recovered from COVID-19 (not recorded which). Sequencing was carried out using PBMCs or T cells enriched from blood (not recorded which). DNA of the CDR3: TGTGCCAGCAGATCCCCGCCGGGACTAGCGACCTACAATGAGCAGTTCTTC. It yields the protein CASRSPPGLATYNEQFF.